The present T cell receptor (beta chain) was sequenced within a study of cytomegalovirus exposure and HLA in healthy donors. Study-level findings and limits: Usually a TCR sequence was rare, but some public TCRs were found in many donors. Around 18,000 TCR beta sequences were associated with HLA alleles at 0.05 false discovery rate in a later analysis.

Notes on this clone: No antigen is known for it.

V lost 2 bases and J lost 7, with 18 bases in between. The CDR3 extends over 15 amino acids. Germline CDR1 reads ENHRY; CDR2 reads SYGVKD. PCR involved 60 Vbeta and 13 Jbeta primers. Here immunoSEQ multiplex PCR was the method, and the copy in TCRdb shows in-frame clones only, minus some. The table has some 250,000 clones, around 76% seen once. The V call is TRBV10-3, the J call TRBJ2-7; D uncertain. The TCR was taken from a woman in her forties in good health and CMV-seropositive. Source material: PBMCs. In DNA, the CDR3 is TGTGCCATCAGTGAGGGTCTTGCGCCGGCGAGGGAGCAGTACTTC. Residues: CAISEGLAPAREQYF.